Sequencing of this T cell receptor (beta chain) was carried out in a study of T cell repertoires in cytomegalovirus infection. This clonotype appeared a single time. A single record per CDR3 protein comes from TCRdb applying MiXCR to the reads. The data show about 240,000 distinct CDR3 sequences, approximately 7% seen once. Trimming shortened V by 3 bases and J by 6 bases, and 12 bases separated the two germline ends. The CDR3 runs 12 residues. Germline lookup yields CDR1 SQVTM and CDR2 ANQGSEA. The gene calls are TRBV29-1 and TRBJ2-7, with D unresolved. The receptor was derived from a human donor in good health (CMV status not recorded). Some clones in this sample may be carry-over from other donors' samples. Sequencing was done on a sample of PBMCs. The CDR3 here is CSVERTLGEQYF. The CDR3 region has the DNA TGCAGCGTTGAGCGTACTCTGGGCGAGCAGTACTTC.